Listed here are 25 T cell receptor beta chains from one sample, sequenced in a study of cytomegalovirus exposure and HLA in healthy donors. Profiling relied on immunoSEQ multiplex PCR, and the TCRdb table lists in-frame clones only, not all of them. The sample contains approximately 300,000 clones, approximately 90% of which appear only once. The specimen was PBMCs. The receptors derive from a woman in her thirties in good health and CMV-seropositive.

The J gene is TRBJ2-7, the V gene TRBV29-1, with 9 bases identical to TRBD2. Per germline, CDR1 SQVTM and CDR2 ANQGSEA. The CDR3 loop spans 15 amino acids. J was trimmed by 6 bases and V by 6 bases; bases with no gene match: 15. CDR3 in amino acids: CSVEEFSGSAREQYF. DNA of the CDR3: TGCAGCGTCGAGGAATTTAGCGGGAGCGCTCGCGAGCAGTACTTC.

A few counts support this clone. The V and J genes are TRBV30 and TRBJ2-5; no definite D call. The CDR3 runs to 14 residues. Germline V gives CDR1 GTSNPN, CDR2 SVGIG (reference sequence). The ends were cut back, 2 bases at V and 2 bases at J, with 12 bases in the middle. CDR3 bases: TGTGCCTGGAGTCCGCCGTACCTTCAAGAGACCCAGTACTTC. This encodes CAWSPPYLQETQYF.

The rearrangement joins TRBV28 to TRBJ1-5, with D uncertain. The CDR3 extends over 12 amino acids. Germline values: CDR1 MDHEN, CDR2 SYDVKM. V was shortened by 6 bases and J by 8 bases, with 11 bases between the two germline ends. The CDR3, as DNA: TGTGCCAGCAGCGTTGAGAAGAAGCCCCAGCATTTT. It is translated as CASSVEKKPQHF.

V usage is TRBV28 and J usage is TRBJ2-7; 7 bases map to TRBD1. V gave up 6 bases and J gave up 6 bases; unmatched junction bases: 11. The CDR3 has 14 residues. Germline V gene data show CDR1 as MDHEN and CDR2 as SYDVKM. The CDR3 region is CASRKTGTAAEQYF. The CDR3 bases are TGTGCCAGCAGAAAAACCGGGACAGCAGCCGAGCAGTACTTC. Supplemented by reference TRBV28 and TRBJ2-7, the full variable domain reads DVKVTQSSRYLVKRTGEKVFLECVQDMDHENMFWYRQDPGLGLRLIYFSYDVKMKEKGDIPEGYSVSREKKERFSLILESASTNQTSMYLCASRKTGTAAEQYFGPGTRLTVT.

CDR3 loop: CASSPPLGTKLNEQFF. CDR3 DNA sequence: TGCGCCAGCAGCCCACCCCTCGGGACCAAACTCAATGAGCAGTTCTTC. The rearrangement joins TRBV5-1 to TRBJ2-1, with D possibly called TRBD1 or TRBD2 (5 bases each). With 4 bases removed from V and 6 bases from J, the gap between germline ends came to 20 bases. Germline CDR1 SGHRS, CDR2 YFSETQ. This CDR3 has 16 amino acids.

The chain employs TRBV27 and TRBJ2-7, with TRBD2 matching over 7 bases. The J segment lost 0 bases and the V segment lost 4 bases, leaving 6 bases of the junction unmatched. CDR3 size: 15 residues. From germline, CDR1 is MNHEY and CDR2 SMNVEV (reference sequence). CDR3 nucleotide sequence: TGTGCCAGCAGTTGGGCGGGAGAGGGCTCCTACGAGCAGTACTTC. It encodes CASSWAGEGSYEQYF.

The V gene is TRBV7-3, the J gene TRBJ2-3, with 7 bases matching TRBD2. The CDR3 is 16 residues long. In germline, CDR1 is SGHTA, CDR2 FQGTGA. Trimming removed 1 base from V and 3 bases from J; junction bases left unmatched: 7. The CDR3 is CASSLKRTRGTDTQYF. The CDR3 region has the DNA TGTGCCAGCAGCTTAAAGAGGACTAGAGGAACAGATACGCAGTATTTT. Variable domain in full (rest from reference TRBV7-3 and TRBJ2-3): GAGVSQTPSNKVTEKGKYVELRCDPISGHTALYWYRQSLGQGPEFLIYFQGTGAADDSGLPNDRFFAVRPEGSVSTLKIQRTERGDSAVYLCASSLKRTRGTDTQYFGPGTRLTVL.

This clone has a single count. The chain uses TRBV5-6 and TRBJ2-5; 15 bases line up with TRBD2. Germline V lookup: CDR1 SGHDT, CDR2 YYEEEE. J gave up 5 bases and V 1 base, and 6 bases lay outside the gene matches. CDR3 size: 17 residues. The CDR3 protein is CASSLRTSGRAHETQYF. CDR3 DNA: TGTGCCAGCAGCTTGAGGACTAGCGGGAGGGCCCACGAGACCCAGTACTTC.

The chain carries TRBV5-8 and TRBJ2-7, with 7 bases fitting TRBD1. With 0 bases clipped from V and 0 bases from J, the junction kept 12 bases outside the gene matches. Germline V lookup: CDR1 SGHTS, CDR2 YDEGEE. The CDR3 loop spans 18 amino acids. This CDR3 is CASSLGTRVWTGSYEQYF. The CDR3 nucleotides are TGTGCCAGCAGCTTGGGGACCCGAGTCTGGACAGGCTCCTACGAGCAGTACTTC.

This clone has more than one count but fewer than ten. The chain combines TRBV27 with TRBJ2-7; a possible D gene is TRBD2 (6 bases). Germline V gene sequence: CDR1 MNHEY, CDR2 SMNVEV (reference sequence). This CDR3 contains 17 residues. The ends were cut back, 6 bases at V and 7 bases at J, with 28 bases in the middle. The CDR3 is CASSFTSLRLSRGEQYF. CDR3 sequence (DNA): TGTGCCAGCAGCTTCACCTCCCTCCGACTATCCCGGGGGGAGCAGTACTTC.

This sequence joins TRBV6-5 and TRBJ2-1, with 8 bases lining up with TRBD2. The V gene's germline CDR1 is MNHEY and CDR2 SVGAGI. V dropped 6 bases and J dropped 1; count of bases not matched to a gene: 5. This CDR3 is 15 amino acids long. The CDR3 protein is CASRRLATSYNEQFF. CDR3 coding DNA: TGTGCCAGCAGGAGACTAGCGACATCCTACAATGAGCAGTTCTTC.

This clone was counted a single time. The rearrangement links TRBV29-1 to TRBJ2-1; 9 bases match TRBD2. CDR1 is SQVTM and CDR2 is ANQGSEA in the germline V gene. This CDR3 spans 13 amino acids. The trim removed 7 bases at V and 5 bases at J, leaving 6 bases unmatched. CDR3 bases: TGCAGCGCGCGGGAGGGCCGAGACAATGAGCAGTTCTTC. Translated, it gives CSAREGRDNEQFF.

V and J are TRBV6-5 and TRBJ1-1; no firm D call. Per the germline V gene, CDR1 is MNHEY and CDR2 is SVGAGI. The CDR3 is 15 residues long. V dropped 0 bases and J dropped 1 base, with 9 bases sitting between them. CDR3 region: CASSYSIGQNTEAFF. CDR3 coding DNA: TGTGCCAGCAGTTACTCGATCGGCCAGAACACTGAAGCTTTCTTT.

The V gene is TRBV6-1, the J gene TRBJ2-2; 9 nucleotides agree with TRBD2. The CDR3 consists of 16 residues. Germline V gene sequence: CDR1 MNHNS, CDR2 SASEGT. V lost 4 bases to trimming and J lost 0 bases; unmatched junction nucleotides: 3. The CDR3 sequence is CASSVTSGTNTGELFF. The CDR3 nucleotides read TGTGCCAGCAGTGTGACTAGCGGTACGAACACCGGGGAGCTGTTTTTT.

The chain couples TRBV27 to TRBJ1-5, with 8 bases matching TRBD1. The CDR3 runs 15 residues. Germline values: CDR1 MNHEY, CDR2 SMNVEV (reference sequence). Germline trimming cut 5 bases from V and 1 base from J; bases unmatched to any gene: 4. CDR3 sequence reads: CASSTRTGSNQPQHF. The CDR3 coding sequence is TGTGCCAGCAGTACCAGGACAGGGAGCAATCAGCCCCAGCATTTT.

The chain links TRBV19 to TRBJ1-5; maybe TRBD1 (6 bases). The CDR3 consists of 16 residues. V lost 4 bases to trimming and J lost 1 base, with 14 bases between them. The germline CDR1 and CDR2 sequences are LNHDA and SQIVND (reference sequence). In DNA form, the CDR3 reads TGTGCCAGTAGTAGTGTGACAGGTGGAAGCAATCAGCCCCAGCATTTT. Translated: CASSSVTGGSNQPQHF.

The chain recombines TRBV12-1 with TRBJ1-5; the table's D call, TRBD1, was not checked against the DNA. TRBV12-1 is assigned pseudogene status. The CDR3 consists of 16 residues. As DNA, the CDR3 is TGTGCCAGCAGCTTTGCGGGCAAGCCCGATAATCAGCCCCAGCATTTT. Its translation is CASSFAGKPDNQPQHF.

This chain uses TRBV6-5 with TRBJ2-7; no clear D. CDR1 MNHEY and CDR2 SVGAGI come from the germline V gene. This CDR3 spans 15 amino acids. Trimming pared 6 bases from V and 5 bases from J, leaving 20 bases between. The CDR3 sequence: CASRATVAPGDEQYF. The CDR3 DNA reads as TGTGCCAGCAGAGCCACAGTCGCACCTGGTGACGAGCAGTACTTC.

This clone appeared once. The chain carries TRBV6-5 and TRBJ2-5; 7 nucleotides agree with TRBD1. This CDR3 region has 14 residues. J was trimmed by 1 base and V by 6 bases; bases with no gene match: 5. Germline assignment: CDR1 MNHEY and CDR2 SVGAGI. CDR3 region: CASSIQGPQETQYF. In DNA form, the CDR3 reads TGTGCCAGCAGCATACAGGGGCCCCAAGAGACCCAGTACTTC.

The chain uses TRBV5-6 and TRBJ1-1; 7 positions agree with TRBD1. The CDR3 extends over 14 amino acids. CDR1 and CDR2 from the germline V gene are SGHDT and YYEEEE. The V gene end was trimmed by 3 bases and the J gene end by 7 bases; junction bases not matched to a gene: 9. The CDR3 region is CASSSGQSWGEAFF. CDR3 in DNA: TGTGCCAGCAGCTCGGGACAGTCCTGGGGTGAAGCTTTCTTT.

For this clone: This CDR3 is also generated by other DNA sequences in the sample. The J gene is TRBJ2-3, the V gene TRBV7-9; TRBD2 is a possible D gene (5 bases). V gave up 0 bases and J gave up 2 bases, with 6 bases separating them. The CDR3 length is 14 residues. The germline V gene has CDR1 SEHNR and CDR2 FQNEAQ (reference sequence). The CDR3 DNA reads as TGTGCCAGCAGCTTAGCGGACTCCACAGATACGCAGTATTTT. Translated: CASSLADSTDTQYF.

This chain uses TRBV14 with TRBJ1-1; D possibly corresponds to TRBD1 (5 bases). Trimming shortened V by 4 bases and J by 5 bases, and 11 bases separated the two germline ends. CDR3 size: 13 residues. Germline assignment: CDR1 SGHDN and CDR2 FVKESK. The CDR3 nucleotides read TGTGCCAGCAGCCCGTGGGGACGAACTGAAGCTTTCTTT. As protein: CASSPWGRTEAFF.

This clone was counted ten times or more. This chain links TRBV6-5 with TRBJ2-7, with TRBD2 matching over 11 bases. The ends lost 3 bases at V and 6 bases at J; junction bases unmatched: 7. Germline lookup yields CDR1 MNHEY and CDR2 SVGAGI. The CDR3 consists of 15 residues. This chain's CDR3 is CASSYVHSGRGEQYF. DNA of the CDR3: TGTGCCAGCAGTTATGTTCATAGCGGGAGGGGCGAGCAGTACTTC.

CDR3 in amino acids: CASSPGLAGGYEQYF. For the CDR3, the DNA is TGTGCCAGCAGCCCCGGACTAGCGGGGGGCTACGAGCAGTACTTC. V and J are TRBV2 and TRBJ2-7; 14 positions match TRBD2. Per the germline V gene, CDR1 is SNHLY and CDR2 is FYNNEI. V shed 6 bases, J shed 3 bases, and the junction held 4 bases outside the gene matches. There are 15 residues in the CDR3. Variable domain in full (rest from reference TRBV2 and TRBJ2-7): EPEVTQTPSHQVTQMGQEVILRCVPISNHLYFYWYRQILGQKVEFLVSFYNNEISEKSEIFDDQFSVERPDGSNFTLKIRSTKLEDSAMYFCASSPGLAGGYEQYFGPGTRLTVT.

The rearrangement links TRBV2 to TRBJ1-4; no reliable D call. The CDR3 has 18 residues. V was pared by 7 bases and J by 0 bases, with 21 bases between. CDR1 and CDR2 (germline): SNHLY, FYNNEI. The DNA of the CDR3 is TGTGCCAGCAAAGTGAGCCGTGACCCCTTTGCAACTAATGAAAAACTGTTTTTT. This translates into CASKVSRDPFATNEKLFF. The complete variable domain, with remaining parts taken from reference TRBV2 and TRBJ1-4, reads EPEVTQTPSHQVTQMGQEVILRCVPISNHLYFYWYRQILGQKVEFLVSFYNNEISEKSEIFDDQFSVERPDGSNFTLKIRSTKLEDSAMYFCASKVSRDPFATNEKLFFGSGTQLSVL.